These 5 T cell receptor beta chains originate from one sample sequenced in a study of technical replicates of blood from a few donors. TCRdb keeps only in-frame clones here, not all; method: immunoSEQ multiplex PCR. In the table there are 70,000 to 90,000 clones, roughly 92% of which are singletons. Sequencing was done on a sample of T cells isolated from PBMCs. These receptors came from a human donor in good health.

V and J are TRBV28 and TRBJ1-1; TRBD1 aligns across 9 bases. CDR3 length equals 14 residues. Germline CDR1 is MDHEN and CDR2 is SYDVKM. V lost 6 bases, J lost 4 bases, and 6 bases stayed unmatched. CDR3 coding DNA: TGTGCCAGCAGAGAGACAGGGGGTGGCACTGAAGCTTTCTTT. Translating gives CASRETGGGTEAFF.

This chain links TRBV4-1 with TRBJ2-7, with 7 positions matching TRBD1. With V trimmed by 4 bases and J by 5 bases, 5 bases remained unmatched. This CDR3 is 13 amino acids long. The germline V gene has CDR1 MGHRA and CDR2 YSYEKL. The CDR3 region has the DNA TGCGCCAGCAGCCGCACACAGGGGAACGAGCAGTACTTC. It is translated as CASSRTQGNEQYF.

The J gene is TRBJ1-3, the V gene TRBV30; D remains ambiguous. V was trimmed by 2 bases and J by 0 bases, leaving 8 bases between them. This CDR3 comprises 14 residues. CDR1 and CDR2 (germline): GTSNPN, SVGIG (reference sequence). In DNA form, the CDR3 reads TGTGCCTGGAGTTTCGGGGTCTCTGGAAACACCATATATTTT. This codes for CAWSFGVSGNTIYF.

The V and J genes are TRBV29-1 and TRBJ1-1; unclear D gene. Germline lookup yields CDR1 SQVTM and CDR2 ANQGSEA. The length of the CDR3 is 11 residues. V shed 6 bases and J shed 1 base, with 6 bases lying between them. The CDR3 nucleotides are TGCAGCGTCTCTAGGAACACTGAAGCTTTCTTT. Its protein is CSVSRNTEAFF.

The chain recombines TRBV7-2 with TRBJ2-2; a weak D match, TRBD1 (5 bases). CDR3 size: 14 residues. The germline gives CDR1 SGHTA, CDR2 FQGNSA. The V end lost 3 bases, the J end lost 4 bases, and 9 bases lay between the germline ends. Written as DNA, the CDR3 is TGTGCCAGCAGCTTCGCAGGGCTCACCGGGGAGCTGTTTTTT. Protein: CASSFAGLTGELFF.